This entry lists 20 T cell receptor beta chains sequenced from one sample in a study of shared clonotypes between healthy human individuals. TCRdb keeps only in-frame clones here, not all; method: immunoSEQ multiplex PCR. This sample has about 330,000 clones, with around 87% found just once. The material sequenced was memory CD8+ T cells sorted from blood. Subset reported: CD45RO+ cells pooled with CCR7-negative TemRA cells. Source of these receptors: a young man in good health.

This chain joins TRBV28 and TRBJ1-5, with D unresolved. The ends were cut back, 2 bases at V and 4 bases at J, with 6 bases in the middle. CDR3 length: 13 amino acids. Germline lookup yields CDR1 MDHEN and CDR2 SYDVKM. The CDR3 sequence is CASSLPINQPQHF. The DNA for the CDR3 is TGTGCCAGCAGTTTACCCATAAATCAGCCCCAGCATTTT.

The chain links TRBV27 to TRBJ2-1; no clear D gene. CDR3 length: 15 residues. With 5 bases removed from V and 6 bases from J, the gap between germline ends came to 17 bases. The germline V gene encodes CDR1 MNHEY and CDR2 SMNVEV (reference sequence). CDR3 coding DNA: TGTGCCAGCAGTCCGAACTTAGCAGCCCGCAATGAGCAGTTCTTC. Protein product: CASSPNLAARNEQFF.

This chain connects TRBV14 to TRBJ2-7; D gene ambiguous. Trimming removed 4 bases at V and 0 bases at J, with 4 bases between. The CDR3 length is 12 residues. Germline V CDR1 and CDR2: SGHDN, FVKESK. The CDR3 is CASSPTSYEQYF. CDR3 coding DNA: TGTGCCAGCAGCCCTACCTCCTACGAGCAGTACTTC.

This clone was counted between two and nine times. The V call is TRBV11-1, the J call TRBJ1-1, with 8 bases lining up with TRBD1. The CDR3 contains 14 residues. V lost 0 bases, J lost 8 bases, and 5 bases stayed unmatched. Germline V gene lookup returns CDR1 SGHAT and CDR2 FQDESV (reference sequence). This CDR3 reads CASSLAGTGVEAFF. CDR3 in DNA: TGTGCCAGCAGCTTAGCGGGGACAGGTGTAGAAGCTTTCTTT.

This clone was counted many times. The rearrangement joins TRBV7-8 to TRBJ2-7, with a weak D call TRBD2 (5 bases). The V gene lost 5 bases and the J gene lost 0 bases, with 11 bases spanning the gap. The CDR3 sequence is 14 residues long. Germline-derived CDR1 and CDR2 are SGHVS and FQNEAQ. CDR3 region: CASSPGVSSYEQYF. CDR3 DNA sequence: TGTGCCAGCAGCCCCGGGGTTAGCTCCTACGAGCAGTACTTC.

The genes are TRBV11-2 and TRBJ2-2; possibly TRBD1 for D (5 bases). Germline V CDR1 and CDR2: SGHAT, FQNNGV. The germline V and J ends were trimmed by 1 base and 5 bases, with 11 bases remaining between them. CDR3 length equals 15 residues. CDR3 bases: TGTGCCAGCAGCTTAGTGGGCAGGGCAACCGGGGAGCTGTTTTTT. It is translated as CASSLVGRATGELFF.

The V call is TRBV7-9, the J call TRBJ1-1; the D gene is possibly TRBD1 (5 bases). Germline V gives CDR1 SEHNR, CDR2 FQNEAQ (reference sequence). This CDR3 has 14 amino acids. Deletions cut 1 base from V and 4 bases from J, with 10 bases between. The CDR3 nucleotides are TGTGCCAGCAGCTTAGAATGGGGCCGCACTGAAGCTTTCTTT. Translating it yields CASSLEWGRTEAFF. Full variable domain (rest looked up from reference TRBV7-9 and TRBJ1-1): DTGVSQNPRHKITKRGQNVTFRCDPISEHNRLYWYRQTLGQGPEFLTYFQNEAQLEKSRLLSDRFSAERPKGSFSTLEIQRTEQGDSAMYLCASSLEWGRTEAFFGQGTRLTVV.

The rearrangement joins TRBV9 to TRBJ2-7, with D possibly being TRBD1 or TRBD2 (5 bases each). Trimming removed 4 bases at V and 0 bases at J, with 17 bases between. This CDR3 is 16 amino acids long. CDR1 and CDR2 from the germline V gene are SGDLS and YYNGEE. CDR3 DNA sequence: TGTGCCAGCAGCCCCCTTACCGGGACGGGCTCCTACGAGCAGTACTTC. It codes for CASSPLTGTGSYEQYF. The complete variable domain, with remaining parts taken from reference TRBV9 and TRBJ2-7, reads DSGVTQTPKHLITATGQRVTLRCSPRSGDLSVYWYQQSLDQGLQFLIQYYNGEERAKGNILERFSAQQFPDLHSELNLSSLELGDSALYFCASSPLTGTGSYEQYFGPGTRLTVT.

The chain is built from TRBV14 and TRBJ1-2, with D perhaps matching TRBD1 (5 bases). CDR1 is SGHDN, CDR2 FVKESK, per germline. This CDR3 region has 12 residues. Trimming took off 4 bases at V and 6 bases at J, with 9 bases between the two ends. The CDR3 is CASSPGGDGYTF. Written as DNA, the CDR3 is TGTGCCAGCAGCCCAGGAGGGGATGGCTACACCTTC.

V is TRBV10-3 and J is TRBJ2-3; no reliable D call. The CDR3 sequence is 16 residues long. Trimming took off 2 bases at V and 1 base at J, with 13 bases between the two ends. CDR1 and CDR2 (germline): ENHRY, SYGVKD. The CDR3 spells CAISETLCRGTDTQYF. The CDR3 region has the DNA TGTGCCATCAGTGAGACATTGTGTCGGGGCACAGATACGCAGTATTTT.

The V and J genes are TRBV9 and TRBJ2-1; D is perhaps TRBD2 (6 bases). The CDR3 sequence is 14 residues long. V was cut by 4 bases and J by 8 bases, with 16 bases left in between. The germline gives CDR1 SGDLS, CDR2 YYNGEE. CDR3 region: CASSPSHWGDEQFF. The CDR3, as DNA: TGTGCCAGCAGCCCCAGCCATTGGGGGGATGAGCAGTTCTTC. Drawing the rest from reference TRBV9 and TRBJ2-1, the complete variable domain is DSGVTQTPKHLITATGQRVTLRCSPRSGDLSVYWYQQSLDQGLQFLIQYYNGEERAKGNILERFSAQQFPDLHSELNLSSLELGDSALYFCASSPSHWGDEQFFGPGTRLTVL.

This chain joins TRBV29-1 and TRBJ2-5, with 9 bases identical to TRBD1. Germline V gene sequence: CDR1 SQVTM, CDR2 ANQGSEA. Germline trimming cut 6 bases from V and 1 base from J; bases unmatched to any gene: 6. The CDR3 totals 14 residues. CDR3 DNA: TGCAGCGTGGCCGGGACAGGGACCCAAGAGACCCAGTACTTC. The encoded protein is CSVAGTGTQETQYF. Complete variable domain (other parts from reference TRBV29-1 and TRBJ2-5): SAVISQKPSRDICQRGTSLTIQCQVDSQVTMMFWYRQQPGQSLTLIATANQGSEATYESGFVIDKFPISRPNLTFSTLTVSNMSPEDSSIYLCSVAGTGTQETQYFGPGTRLLVL.

The chain links TRBV13 to TRBJ2-1; 7 bases agree with TRBD1. This CDR3 region has 16 residues. The V gene end was trimmed by 4 bases and the J gene end by 4 bases; junction bases not matched to a gene: 10. Germline lookup yields CDR1 PRHDT and CDR2 FYEKMQ (reference sequence). In DNA, the CDR3 is TGTGCCAGCAGCTCAAGTCCGGGACAGCCATACAATGAGCAGTTCTTC. Translating it yields CASSSSPGQPYNEQFF.

This sequence joins TRBV28 and TRBJ1-5; D ambiguous. Germline V gene lookup returns CDR1 MDHEN and CDR2 SYDVKM. The CDR3 is 14 residues long. V lost 3 bases to trimming and J lost 3 bases, with 9 bases between them. The DNA of the CDR3 is TGTGCCAGCAGTTTTGTTGGGAACAATCAGCCCCAGCATTTT. It yields the protein CASSFVGNNQPQHF.

This chain connects TRBV9 to TRBJ2-3, with 12 bases lining up with TRBD2. The CDR3 is made up of 19 amino acids. Germline trimming cut 0 bases from V and 4 bases from J; bases unmatched to any gene: 12. Germline CDR1 and CDR2: SGDLS and YYNGEE. The CDR3 reads CASSVVGRTSGTSADTQYF. Here the CDR3 DNA reads TGTGCCAGCAGCGTAGTGGGTAGGACTAGCGGGACGTCGGCAGATACGCAGTATTTT.

V is TRBV6-1 and J is TRBJ2-5, with 10 bases matching TRBD1. The CDR3 totals 14 residues. Germline CDR1 MNHNS, CDR2 SASEGT. The V gene end was trimmed by 6 bases and the J gene end by 3 bases; junction bases not matched to a gene: 4. In DNA, the CDR3 is TGTGCCAGCAGCCACGGGACAGGGGAAGAGACCCAGTACTTC. Translated: CASSHGTGEETQYF.

The V and J genes are TRBV9 and TRBJ2-3; D not resolved. The CDR3 runs to 18 residues. The germline V gene encodes CDR1 SGDLS and CDR2 YYNGEE. Trimming shortened V by 0 bases and J by 1 base, and 18 bases separated the two germline ends. The CDR3 protein is CASSVAPLDLTGTDTQYF. In nucleotides, the CDR3 is TGTGCCAGCAGCGTAGCCCCTCTGGACCTAACTGGCACAGATACGCAGTATTTT.

The chain recombines TRBV10-1 with TRBJ1-2; no definite D call. Between the trimmed V and J ends, which lost 5 bases and 4 bases, there was a span of 20 bases. The germline V gene has CDR1 WNHNN and CDR2 SYGVQD (reference sequence). The CDR3 covers 16 residues. The CDR3 sequence: CASSTLASRKTYGYTF. In DNA, the CDR3 is TGCGCCAGCAGTACCCTGGCATCGCGAAAGACCTATGGCTACACCTTC.

The chain is built from TRBV13 and TRBJ2-2; D may be TRBD1 (5 bases). The V gene lost 1 base and the J gene lost 3 bases, with 12 bases spanning the gap. The CDR3 is 16 amino acids. Germline CDR1 PRHDT, CDR2 FYEKMQ (reference sequence). The CDR3 DNA is TGTGCCAGCAGCTTAGAGGGGATTGTCGACACCGGGGAGCTGTTTTTT. It encodes CASSLEGIVDTGELFF.

V and J are TRBV28 and TRBJ2-3; TRBD2 agrees at 12 bases. V trimming: 10 bases; J trimming: 6 bases; junction bases outside the gene matches: 11. CDR1 MDHEN and CDR2 SYDVKM come from the germline V gene. This CDR3 has 15 residues. The DNA for the CDR3 is TGTGCCACCAACGGACTAGCGGGGATCTGGGATACGCAGTATTTT. It codes for CATNGLAGIWDTQYF.